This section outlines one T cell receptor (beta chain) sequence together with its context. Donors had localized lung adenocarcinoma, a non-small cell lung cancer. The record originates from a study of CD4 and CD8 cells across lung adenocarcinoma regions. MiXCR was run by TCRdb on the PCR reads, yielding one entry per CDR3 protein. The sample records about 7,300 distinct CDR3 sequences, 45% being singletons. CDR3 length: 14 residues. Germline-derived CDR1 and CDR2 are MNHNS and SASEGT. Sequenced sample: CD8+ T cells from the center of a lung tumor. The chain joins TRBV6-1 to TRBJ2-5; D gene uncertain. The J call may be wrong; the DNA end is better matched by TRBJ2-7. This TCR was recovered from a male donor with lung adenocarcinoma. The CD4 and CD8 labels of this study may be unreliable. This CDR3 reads CASSEVGEVGEQYF. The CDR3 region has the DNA TGTGCCAGCAGTGAAGTTGGAGAAGTGGGCGAGCAGTACTTC.